The 23 T cell receptor beta chains listed next were all sequenced from one sample in a study of radiotherapy plus CTLA-4 blockade in lung cancer. Clones were read by immunoSEQ multiplex PCR, and TCRdb kept only the in-frame ones, dropping some. Of tens of thousands of clones detected, 70% to 90% appear once; the ten largest clones hold 6.5% to 9%. Sequences were derived from peripheral blood, sampled from a patient treated with radiotherapy plus ipilimumab. These receptors were obtained from a human donor with non-small cell lung cancer whose response to radiotherapy plus ipilimumab could not be evaluated.

V gene TRBV4-1 combines with J gene TRBJ2-1; 8 nucleotides agree with TRBD2. Germline V gene data show CDR1 as MGHRA and CDR2 as YSYEKL. CDR3 length: 17 residues. Losses at the gene ends were 1 base for V and 7 bases for J; bases not matched to a gene: 12. The CDR3 reads CASSQGPNGGAWNEQFF. The CDR3 DNA follows: TGCGCCAGCAGCCAAGGCCCTAACGGGGGGGCATGGAATGAGCAGTTCTTC.

V gene TRBV21-1 combines with J gene TRBJ1-1. TRBV21-1 is deemed a pseudogene. This CDR3 region has 15 residues. CDR3 sequence: CASSLIWRGSTEAFF. The CDR3 DNA reads as TGTGCCAGCAGCCTAATATGGAGGGGCAGTACTGAAGCTTTCTTT.

The genes are TRBV29-1 and TRBJ2-7; D is undetermined. The CDR3 loop spans 13 amino acids. V lost 4 bases and J lost 3, with 13 bases in between. Per germline, CDR1 SQVTM and CDR2 ANQGSEA. The CDR3 here is CSVVSGFLYEQYF. The CDR3 DNA is TGCAGCGTTGTCTCAGGTTTCCTCTACGAGCAGTACTTC.

The rearrangement links TRBV29-1 to TRBJ1-1; D remains unclear. CDR1 and CDR2 from the germline V gene are SQVTM and ANQGSEA. CDR3 length: 15 residues. The V gene lost 2 bases and the J gene lost 0 bases, with 13 bases spanning the gap. CDR3 nucleotide sequence: TGCAGCGTTGAATTCGGGCAGCGGTTGAACACTGAAGCTTTCTTT. Translation gives CSVEFGQRLNTEAFF.

The V gene is TRBV10-1, the J gene TRBJ2-3; D ambiguous. Looked up from germline, CDR1 is WNHNN and CDR2 is SYGVQD (reference sequence). The CDR3 sequence is 14 residues long. Trimming shortened V by 0 bases and J by 0 bases, and 4 bases separated the two germline ends. CDR3 loop: CASSESTSTDTQYF. The CDR3, as DNA: TGCGCCAGCAGTGAGTCTACTAGCACAGATACGCAGTATTTT.

This clone was seen only a few times. The chain couples TRBV28 to TRBJ2-7; 7 nucleotides align to TRBD1. Unmatched junction bases numbered 5, after V lost 5 bases and J lost 7 bases. The CDR3 contains 12 residues. CDR1 and CDR2 from the germline V gene are MDHEN and SYDVKM. CDR3 in DNA: TGTGCCAGCAGTCCGACAGGGCTGGAGCAGTACTTC. Amino acids: CASSPTGLEQYF.

This clone has just one count. The gene calls are TRBV30 and TRBJ1-2; 10 nucleotides align to TRBD1. Germline V gene data show CDR1 as GTSNPN and CDR2 as SVGIG (reference sequence). This CDR3 contains 14 residues. V shed 2 bases and J 3 bases; nucleotides not matched to a gene: 3. The chain's CDR3 is CAWSSGTGDYGYTF. The DNA for the CDR3 is TGTGCCTGGAGTTCCGGGACAGGGGACTATGGCTACACCTTC.

The V and J genes are TRBV6-1 and TRBJ1-1; 8 bases match TRBD1. Germline V gives CDR1 MNHNS, CDR2 SASEGT. V lost 6 bases to trimming and J lost 5 bases; unmatched junction nucleotides: 8. CDR3 length: 14 amino acids. The CDR3: CASRVRTGLTEAFF. The CDR3 DNA follows: TGTGCCAGCAGGGTTCGGACAGGGTTGACTGAAGCTTTCTTT.

V usage is TRBV19 and J usage is TRBJ2-7, with 11 bases aligning to TRBD2. Per germline, CDR1 LNHDA and CDR2 SQIVND (reference sequence). J lost 3 bases, V lost 6 bases, and 7 bases had no gene match. The CDR3 is made up of 15 amino acids. CDR3 sequence reads: CASRSSGRDDYEQYF. DNA for the CDR3: TGTGCCAGTAGAAGTAGCGGGAGGGACGACTACGAGCAGTACTTC.

The V and J genes are TRBV28 and TRBJ2-7; 9 bases match TRBD1. Losses at the gene ends were 0 bases for V and 4 bases for J; bases not matched to a gene: 4. Germline values: CDR1 MDHEN, CDR2 SYDVKM. The CDR3 runs to 15 residues. In nucleotides, the CDR3 is TGTGCCAGCAGTTTATGGGGGGGACAGGGTTACGAGCAGTACTTC. It yields the protein CASSLWGGQGYEQYF.

J is TRBJ1-5 and V is TRBV5-6, with D tentatively TRBD1 (6 bases). Between the trimmed V and J ends, which lost 4 bases and 0 bases, there was a span of 20 bases. The CDR3 is 18 residues long. Germline CDR1 reads SGHDT; CDR2 reads YYEEEE. Here the CDR3 DNA reads TGTGCCAGCAGCCATGGGGGCAGTACATTTTATAGCAATCAGCCCCAGCATTTT. Its protein is CASSHGGSTFYSNQPQHF.

V usage is TRBV5-1 and J usage is TRBJ1-1; no firm D call. This CDR3 is 14 amino acids long. Looked up from germline, CDR1 is SGHRS and CDR2 is YFSETQ. Trimming removed 0 bases at V and 1 base at J, with 7 bases between. The CDR3, as DNA: TGCGCCAGCAGCTTGGGAGGGCCGAACACTGAAGCTTTCTTT. Translation gives CASSLGGPNTEAFF. Full variable domain (missing parts from reference TRBV5-1 and TRBJ1-1): KAGVTQTPRYLIKTRGQQVTLSCSPISGHRSVSWYQQTPGQGLQFLFEYFSETQRNKGNFPGRFSGRQFSNSRSEMNVSTLELGDSALYLCASSLGGPNTEAFFGQGTRLTVV.

This clone has only a few counts. The chain recombines TRBV4-3 with TRBJ1-6, with D possibly TRBD1 on 5 matching bases. Germline CDR1 reads LGHNA; CDR2 reads YSLEER. The CDR3 extends over 13 amino acids. Between the trimmed V and J ends, which lost 2 bases and 9 bases, there was a span of 8 bases. Here the CDR3 reads CASSQTRVSPLHF. DNA of the CDR3: TGCGCCAGCAGCCAAACCAGGGTTTCACCCCTCCACTTT.

V usage is TRBV7-9 and J usage is TRBJ2-5, with D tentatively TRBD1 (6 bases). Germline assignment: CDR1 SEHNR and CDR2 FQNEAQ (reference sequence). There are 13 residues in the CDR3. Trimming shortened V by 5 bases and J by 10 bases, and 17 bases separated the two germline ends. CDR3 sequence: CASSEAGTMIQYF. Here the CDR3 DNA reads TGTGCCAGCAGCGAAGCCGGGACAATGATCCAGTACTTC.

V gene TRBV27 combines with J gene TRBJ2-7; TRBD1 agrees at 10 bases. Germline V gene data show CDR1 as MNHEY and CDR2 as SMNVEV (reference sequence). The CDR3 loop spans 17 amino acids. V dropped 1 base and J dropped 2; count of bases not matched to a gene: 8. This CDR3 reads CASSLLVGGTGAYEQYF. CDR3 bases: TGTGCCAGCAGTTTATTGGTGGGGGGGACAGGGGCCTACGAGCAGTACTTC.

The rearrangement links TRBV19 to TRBJ1-2; the D gene is possibly TRBD1 (5 bases). The V gene's germline CDR1 is LNHDA and CDR2 SQIVND (reference sequence). V dropped 8 bases and J dropped 0 bases, with 19 bases sitting between them. This CDR3 has 16 amino acids. The CDR3 sequence is CASRRRGFMANYGYTF. As DNA, the CDR3 is TGTGCCAGTCGCAGGAGGGGATTTATGGCTAACTATGGCTACACCTTC.

J is TRBJ2-5 and V is TRBV7-9; D is perhaps TRBD2 (5 bases). This CDR3 comprises 14 residues. Trimming took off 6 bases at V and 3 bases at J, with 14 bases between the two ends. Per germline, CDR1 SEHNR and CDR2 FQNEAQ (reference sequence). The CDR3 region is CASSPGSGKETQYF. CDR3 coding DNA: TGTGCCAGCAGTCCCGGGTCGGGAAAAGAGACCCAGTACTTC.

CDR3 protein: CASSSNAGQETQYF. CDR3 DNA: TGTGCCAGCAGCTCTAATGCGGGACAAGAGACCCAGTACTTC. The chain is built from TRBV7-9 and TRBJ2-5; a weak D match, TRBD2 (6 bases). The CDR3 loop spans 14 amino acids. V lost 4 bases, J lost 2 bases, and 11 bases lay in between. Per germline, CDR1 SEHNR and CDR2 FQNEAQ (reference sequence).

The chain uses TRBV2 and TRBJ2-3; D unclear. The V end lost 3 bases, the J end lost 3 bases, and 10 bases lay between the germline ends. The CDR3 consists of 14 residues. Germline-derived CDR1 and CDR2 are SNHLY and FYNNEI. CDR3 in amino acids: CASSEGQTTDTQYF. Written as DNA, the CDR3 is TGTGCCAGCAGTGAGGGCCAGACGACAGATACGCAGTATTTT.

The chain uses TRBV5-1 and TRBJ1-3, with a tentative D call TRBD1 (5 bases). V was pared by 3 bases and J by 1 base, with 8 bases between. CDR1 and CDR2 from the germline V gene are SGHRS and YFSETQ. The CDR3 is 14 residues long. The CDR3 DNA reads as TGCGCCAGCAGCTCCCAGGGTTCTGGAAACACCATATATTTT. This translates into CASSSQGSGNTIYF.

Here the CDR3 DNA reads TGTGCCAGCAGCTTACAGGGCAGGGCCCAGCATTTT. Translating it yields CASSLQGRAQHF. The chain is built from TRBV7-2 and TRBJ1-5; a weak D match, TRBD1 (5 bases). The CDR3 loop spans 12 amino acids. V was cut by 2 bases and J by 11 bases, with 10 bases left in between. The V gene's germline CDR1 is SGHTA and CDR2 FQGNSA.

V is TRBV5-1 and J is TRBJ1-3; weak D call: TRBD1 (6 bases). Germline CDR1 SGHRS, CDR2 YFSETQ. V was shortened by 4 bases and J by 0 bases, with 17 bases between the two germline ends. CDR3 length: 17 residues. Here the CDR3 DNA reads TGCGCCAGCAGCCCCCGACCCGGACAGAGCTCTGGAAACACCATATATTTT. This sequence encodes CASSPRPGQSSGNTIYF.

The genes are TRBV11-2 and TRBJ2-5; the match to TRBD2 covers 11 bases. There are 17 residues in the CDR3. Germline loops: CDR1 SGHAT, CDR2 FQNNGV. J gave up 4 bases and V 7 bases, and 14 bases lay outside the gene matches. The DNA of the CDR3 is TGTGCCAGCACTTCCACTAGCGGGAGCACCAGGGGAGAGACCCAGTACTTC. It is translated as CASTSTSGSTRGETQYF.